This paragraph reports one T cell receptor (beta chain). This entry is derived from a study of CD8 T cells in Susac syndrome. The ends lost 4 bases at V and 7 bases at J; junction bases unmatched: 8. Germline CDR1 SGDLS, CDR2 YYNGEE. This CDR3 region has 14 residues. Reverse transcription of roughly 0.45 to 1 ug RNA used random hexamers. TCRdb independently ran MiXCR on the immunoSEQ multiplex PCR reads; one entry per CDR3 protein. Of some 260,000 distinct CDR3 sequences listed, about 85% are singletons. The rearrangement joins TRBV9 to TRBJ2-1; 7 bases fit TRBD2. Sample: CD8+ T cells from PBMCs. The TCR originated in a human donor with multiple sclerosis. CDR3 amino acids: CASSSGTMGNEQFF. CDR3 bases: TGTGCCAGCAGCTCTGGGACTATGGGAAATGAGCAGTTCTTC. The full variable domain, with the rest looked up from reference TRBV9 and TRBJ2-1, is DSGVTQTPKHLITATGQRVTLRCSPRSGDLSVYWYQQSLDQGLQFLIQYYNGEERAKGNILERFSAQQFPDLHSELNLSSLELGDSALYFCASSSGTMGNEQFFGPGTRLTVL.